Listed here are 32 T cell receptor beta chains from one sample, sequenced in a study of blood T cell repertoires in COVID-19. TCRdb's copy holds only in-frame clones and misses some; the assay was immunoSEQ multiplex PCR. This sample has 150,000 to 200,000 clones, with roughly three quarters found just once. What was sequenced was peripheral blood. Receptors were obtained from a woman aged 40 to 49 with COVID-19, enrolled during active disease.

This clone was recorded a few times. The chain employs TRBV9 and TRBJ2-7; the match to TRBD2 covers 9 bases. The CDR3 totals 16 residues. V trimming: 0 bases; J trimming: 2 bases; junction bases outside the gene matches: 6. Germline CDR1 SGDLS, CDR2 YYNGEE. The CDR3 protein is CASSVGPASGTYEQYF. In nucleotides, the CDR3 is TGTGCCAGCAGCGTAGGACCGGCTAGCGGGACCTACGAGCAGTACTTC.

The rearrangement uses TRBV18 and TRBJ2-5; no clear D. Germline V gene data show CDR1 as KGHSH and CDR2 as LQKENI. V lost 4 bases and J 2 bases, leaving 5 bases between the germline ends. This CDR3 is built from 12 residues. CDR3 DNA: TGTGCCAGCTCACAGAGTCAAGAGACCCAGTACTTC. Translating it yields CASSQSQETQYF.

The chain couples TRBV7-9 to TRBJ1-2; weak D call: TRBD1 (6 bases). From germline, CDR1 is SEHNR and CDR2 FQNEAQ (reference sequence). The CDR3 covers 14 residues. V was shortened by 2 bases and J by 4 bases, with 11 bases between the two germline ends. CDR3 DNA sequence: TGTGCCAGCAGCTTAAGACAGGCCCTCTATGGCTACACCTTC. The encoded protein is CASSLRQALYGYTF.

This chain uses TRBV6-2 or TRBV6-3 with TRBJ1-6, with 7 bases matching TRBD1. CDR1 is MNHEY, CDR2 SVGEGT, per germline. J gave up 7 bases and V 4 bases, and 13 bases lay outside the gene matches. The CDR3 runs 17 residues. CDR3 sequence reads: CASSSAGTALLNSPLHF. The CDR3, as DNA: TGTGCCAGCAGTTCCGCCGGGACAGCCCTGTTGAATTCACCCCTCCACTTT.

The chain uses TRBV30 and TRBJ2-5; the match to TRBD1 covers 10 bases. V lost 2 bases and J lost 5; bases outside the gene matches: 8. Germline V CDR1 and CDR2: GTSNPN, SVGIG (reference sequence). This CDR3 has 15 residues. CDR3 nucleotide sequence: TGTGCCTGGAGTAAGGGGACAGGGGCTGGGGAGACCCAGTACTTC. It encodes CAWSKGTGAGETQYF.

This chain connects TRBV30 to TRBJ1-2, with TRBD1 identical over 9 bases. In germline, CDR1 is GTSNPN, CDR2 SVGIG (reference sequence). V lost 2 bases, J lost 3 bases, and 7 bases stayed unmatched. The CDR3 covers 15 residues. In DNA form, the CDR3 reads TGTGCCTGGAGTCCCCCGGGACAGGGTCACTATGGCTACACCTTC. Translated: CAWSPPGQGHYGYTF.

The rearrangement joins TRBV30 to TRBJ1-6; D is undetermined. V lost 7 bases to trimming and J lost 7 bases, with 17 bases between them. The CDR3 is 14 residues long. Looked up from germline, CDR1 is GTSNPN and CDR2 is SVGIG (reference sequence). The CDR3 DNA is TGTGCCTCTATTAGTGGGAGCCTCAATTCACCCCTCCACTTT. Protein: CASISGSLNSPLHF.

The CDR3 nucleotides read TGTGCCAGTAGTACAGACCTAAACACCATATATTTT. This sequence encodes CASSTDLNTIYF. The chain employs TRBV19 and TRBJ1-3; no definite D call. Trimming took 4 bases from V and 6 from J, leaving 7 bases between them. Germline assignment: CDR1 LNHDA and CDR2 SQIVND (reference sequence). CDR3 size: 12 residues.

The chain recombines TRBV5-1 with TRBJ1-1; 8 bases are shared with TRBD1. The CDR3 loop spans 13 amino acids. Germline CDR1 is SGHRS and CDR2 is YFSETQ. Trimming cost V 5 bases and J 2 bases; bases outside gene matches: 2. CDR3 sequence reads: CASRGTGNTEAFF. CDR3 nucleotide sequence: TGCGCCAGCAGAGGGACAGGTAACACTGAAGCTTTCTTT. Complete variable domain (other parts from reference TRBV5-1 and TRBJ1-1): KAGVTQTPRYLIKTRGQQVTLSCSPISGHRSVSWYQQTPGQGLQFLFEYFSETQRNKGNFPGRFSGRQFSNSRSEMNVSTLELGDSALYLCASRGTGNTEAFFGQGTRLTVV.

The chain carries TRBV9 and TRBJ2-1, with TRBD2 identical over 8 bases. Unmatched junction bases numbered 8, after V lost 4 bases and J lost 5 bases. Germline V gene sequence: CDR1 SGDLS, CDR2 YYNGEE. This CDR3 has 15 amino acids. The CDR3 spells CASSKAGGINNEQFF. CDR3 in DNA: TGTGCCAGCAGCAAGGCGGGGGGCATTAACAATGAGCAGTTCTTC.

The chain links TRBV19 to TRBJ2-6; possible D gene TRBD2, 6 bases. This CDR3 is built from 17 residues. V was pared by 10 bases and J by 0 bases, with 19 bases between. Germline V CDR1 and CDR2: LNHDA, SQIVND (reference sequence). The CDR3 DNA reads as TGTGCCACCCCTGCGAGGGAGGTCGACTCTGGGGCCAACGTCCTGACTTTC. Translated: CATPAREVDSGANVLTF.

The gene calls are TRBV19 and TRBJ2-7; perhaps TRBD2 as D (5 bases). This CDR3 region has 13 residues. Looked up from germline, CDR1 is LNHDA and CDR2 is SQIVND (reference sequence). Between the trimmed V and J ends, which lost 8 bases and 3 bases, there was a span of 14 bases. The CDR3 sequence: CASRAGPDYEQYF. DNA of the CDR3: TGTGCCAGTCGCGCGGGTCCTGACTACGAGCAGTACTTC.

This clone was observed a single time. The chain has TRBV29-1 and TRBJ1-2, with D unclear. The CDR3 has 13 amino acids. Germline V lookup: CDR1 SQVTM, CDR2 ANQGSEA. V lost 0 bases to trimming and J lost 6 bases, with 11 bases between them. The CDR3 sequence: CSVEETSAHGYTF. In nucleotides, the CDR3 is TGCAGCGTTGAAGAGACCAGCGCCCATGGCTACACCTTC.

This chain connects TRBV7-9 to TRBJ1-1, with D possibly TRBD1 on 6 matching bases. The V end was cut by 5 bases, the J end by 4 bases, with 23 bases between. Germline V CDR1 and CDR2: SEHNR, FQNEAQ (reference sequence). The CDR3 covers 17 residues. This chain's CDR3 is CASSGPFGGRGGTEAFF. The CDR3 DNA reads as TGTGCCAGCAGCGGCCCCTTCGGGGGGAGGGGGGGCACTGAAGCTTTCTTT.

The rearrangement joins TRBV6-5 to TRBJ2-3, with 7 bases that match TRBD2. Germline trimming cut 1 base from V and 5 bases from J; bases unmatched to any gene: 0. The length of the CDR3 is 13 residues. Germline lookup yields CDR1 MNHEY and CDR2 SVGAGI. The CDR3 DNA sequence: TGTGCCAGCAGTTACTGGGGGGGAGATACGCAGTATTTT. Translated, it gives CASSYWGGDTQYF.

The chain carries TRBV11-3 and TRBJ2-1; 8 nucleotides agree with TRBD2. Germline V gene lookup returns CDR1 SGHNT and CDR2 YENEEA. With 5 bases clipped from V and 9 bases from J, the junction kept 3 bases outside the gene matches. CDR3 size: 12 residues. DNA of the CDR3: TGTGCCAGCAGCCCGGGGGGGAGTGAGCAGTTCTTC. Its protein product is CASSPGGSEQFF. The full variable domain, its missing parts supplied by reference TRBV11-3 and TRBJ2-1, is EAGVVQSPRYKIIEKKQPVAFWCNPISGHNTLYWYLQNLGQGPELLIRYENEEAVDDSQLPKDRFSAERLKGVDSTLKIQPAELGDSAVYLCASSPGGSEQFFGPGTRLTVL.

The chain recombines TRBV7-3 with TRBJ2-3; D is undetermined. CDR1 is SGHTA, CDR2 FQGTGA, per germline. CDR3 size: 14 residues. Trimming took off 1 base at V and 2 bases at J, with 7 bases between the two ends. CDR3 sequence: CASSLRAITDTQYF. CDR3 DNA: TGTGCCAGCAGCTTAAGGGCCATCACAGATACGCAGTATTTT.

The V call is TRBV10-3, the J call TRBJ2-7; 10 bases agree with TRBD2. The CDR3 is made up of 15 amino acids. V dropped 3 bases and J dropped 6; count of bases not matched to a gene: 8. Germline CDR1 reads ENHRY; CDR2 reads SYGVKD. CDR3 nucleotide sequence: TGTGCCATCAGTGATTTGGCTAGCGGGAGTGGCGAGCAGTACTTC. Translating it yields CAISDLASGSGEQYF.

The V call is TRBV6-5, the J call TRBJ1-1, with 7 bases that match TRBD1. The V gene end was trimmed by 4 bases and the J gene end by 4 bases; junction bases not matched to a gene: 6. The CDR3 has 14 residues. Germline loops: CDR1 MNHEY, CDR2 SVGAGI. CDR3 amino acids: CASSSTGVGTEAFF. CDR3 DNA: TGTGCCAGCAGTTCTACAGGGGTGGGCACTGAAGCTTTCTTT.

J is TRBJ2-1 and V is TRBV19; 7 positions agree with TRBD2. This CDR3 has 16 amino acids. V lost 3 bases and J lost 5; bases outside the gene matches: 10. Per the germline V gene, CDR1 is LNHDA and CDR2 is SQIVND (reference sequence). The chain's CDR3 is CASSILFTGGNNEQFF. Written as DNA, the CDR3 is TGTGCCAGTAGTATTCTCTTTACCGGGGGGAACAATGAGCAGTTCTTC.

The V call is TRBV5-1, the J call TRBJ1-3, with TRBD1 identical over 11 bases. V shed 4 bases, J shed 2 bases, and the junction held 5 bases outside the gene matches. This CDR3 has 16 amino acids. Germline lookup yields CDR1 SGHRS and CDR2 YFSETQ. The CDR3 loop is CASSPGQGGTGNTIYF. CDR3 coding DNA: TGCGCCAGCAGCCCGGGACAGGGGGGGACTGGAAACACCATATATTTT.

This clone occurred once. The chain joins TRBV28 to TRBJ1-4; D unclear. This CDR3 region has 13 residues. Germline CDR1 reads MDHEN; CDR2 reads SYDVKM. With 6 bases removed from V and 11 bases from J, the gap between germline ends came to 16 bases. CDR3 sequence reads: CASRPFMVEKLFF. CDR3 sequence (DNA): TGTGCCAGCAGACCATTTATGGTCGAGAAACTGTTTTTT.

The chain carries TRBV5-4 and TRBJ1-2, with unresolved D. V gave up 0 bases and J gave up 7 bases, with 4 bases separating them. Germline CDR1 SGHNT, CDR2 YYREEE (reference sequence). The CDR3 runs 11 residues. Here the CDR3 reads CASSLDSGYTF. CDR3 nucleotides: TGTGCCAGCAGCTTGGACAGTGGCTACACCTTC.

The CDR3 bases are TGCGCCAGCAGCCAAGGGGGACAGGCCTACTATGGCTACACCTTC. This encodes CASSQGGQAYYGYTF. The chain uses TRBV4-1 and TRBJ1-2; 8 bases are shared with TRBD1. V gave up 1 base and J gave up 3 bases; unmatched junction bases: 4. The CDR3 covers 15 residues. Looked up from germline, CDR1 is MGHRA and CDR2 is YSYEKL.

The V and J genes are TRBV30 and TRBJ1-5; D ambiguous. The CDR3 totals 11 residues. Germline CDR1 is GTSNPN and CDR2 is SVGIG (reference sequence). Trimming cost V 3 bases and J 11 bases, with 11 bases left between them. The CDR3 loop is CAWSISETQHF. The CDR3 DNA is TGTGCCTGGAGCATAAGTGAGACCCAGCATTTT.

CDR3 loop: CASSQNPAPGTGTYNEQFF. The CDR3 coding sequence is TGTGCCAGCAGCCAAAACCCGGCCCCCGGGACAGGGACTTACAATGAGCAGTTCTTC. J is TRBJ2-1 and V is TRBV4-2; 9 bases agree with TRBD1. V lost 2 bases and J lost 4; bases outside the gene matches: 15. The CDR3 spans 19 residues. CDR1 is LGHNA and CDR2 is YNFKEQ in the germline V gene.

This chain connects TRBV3-1 (or the pseudogene TRBV3-2) to TRBJ2-1; D gene uncertain. V was cut by 1 base and J by 7 bases, with 8 bases left in between. The CDR3 spans 13 residues. Per the germline V gene, CDR1 is LGHDT and CDR2 is YNNKEL (reference sequence). The CDR3 is CASSQGHGNEQFF. In nucleotides, the CDR3 is TGTGCCAGCAGCCAAGGACACGGAAATGAGCAGTTCTTC.

V usage is TRBV11-1 and J usage is TRBJ1-1; TRBD1 agrees at 7 bases. From germline, CDR1 is SGHAT and CDR2 FQDESV (reference sequence). Unmatched junction bases numbered 10, after V lost 4 bases and J lost 5 bases. CDR3 length equals 15 residues. The CDR3 DNA reads as TGTGCCAGCAGCTACAGACAGGGTCTATGGACTGAAGCTTTCTTT. It yields the protein CASSYRQGLWTEAFF. Full variable domain (missing parts from reference TRBV11-1 and TRBJ1-1): EAEVAQSPRYKITEKSQAVAFWCDPISGHATLYWYRQILGQGPELLVQFQDESVVDDSQLPKDRFSAERLKGVDSTLKIQPAELGDSAMYLCASSYRQGLWTEAFFGQGTRLTVV.

V is TRBV6-2 or TRBV6-3 and J is TRBJ1-1; D is possibly TRBD1 (6 bases). The CDR3 has 17 residues. CDR1 is MNHEY, CDR2 SVGEGT, per germline. Trimming stripped 7 bases from V and 3 bases from J, with 24 bases between. Written as DNA, the CDR3 is TGTGCCAGCACCCCGATACCCGATTACAGGGTAGACACTGAAGCTTTCTTT. This gives the protein CASTPIPDYRVDTEAFF.

The J gene is TRBJ1-3, the V gene TRBV6-5; 11 bases fit TRBD1. V trimming: 6 bases; J trimming: 9 bases; junction bases outside the gene matches: 7. The CDR3 is made up of 14 amino acids. CDR1 MNHEY and CDR2 SVGAGI come from the germline V gene. The CDR3 region is CASRAPGQGVTIYF. DNA of the CDR3: TGTGCCAGCAGAGCCCCGGGACAGGGGGTCACCATATATTTT.

The J gene is TRBJ2-7, the V gene TRBV5-8, with a possible D match to TRBD2 (6 bases). Germline V lookup: CDR1 SGHTS, CDR2 YDEGEE. V shed 1 base and J shed 4 bases, with 15 bases lying between them. This CDR3 is built from 15 residues. The CDR3 DNA sequence: TGTGCCAGCAGCTTGTCCAGGACTAATATGTACGAGCAGTACTTC. Protein product: CASSLSRTNMYEQYF.

V usage is TRBV5-6 and J usage is TRBJ1-2; TRBD1 might be the D (6 bases). Germline V gene lookup returns CDR1 SGHDT and CDR2 YYEEEE. The V gene lost 3 bases and the J gene lost 8 bases, with 14 bases spanning the gap. The CDR3 loop spans 13 amino acids. CDR3 in amino acids: CASSSKGGRGYTF. The CDR3 region has the DNA TGTGCCAGCAGCTCCAAAGGGGGACGGGGCTACACCTTC.